This TCR beta chain appears in the sequencing data of a study of blood T cell repertoires in COVID-19. The CDR3 consists of 15 residues. V gave up 1 base and J gave up 4 bases, with 13 bases separating them. Per germline, CDR1 SEHNR and CDR2 FQNEAQ (reference sequence). Only in-frame clones appear in the TCRdb table, and some are missing; sequencing was by immunoSEQ multiplex PCR. The sample comprises 360,000 or so clones, around nine tenths of which are singletons, and just under 4% rests with the top ten. This sequence joins TRBV7-9 and TRBJ1-2, with D possibly TRBD1 on 5 matching bases. Sample: peripheral blood. The TCR was taken from an older woman with COVID-19, enrolled during active disease. This CDR3 reads CASSLVTGRSYGYTF. The DNA for the CDR3 is TGTGCCAGCAGCTTAGTCACAGGCCGAAGCTATGGCTACACCTTC.